The following is a T cell receptor beta chain sequence with its context. These data come from a study of shared clonotypes between healthy human individuals. The germline gives CDR1 SGHAT, CDR2 FQDESV (reference sequence). The CDR3 totals 14 residues. V lost 5 bases and J lost 4; bases outside the gene matches: 6. It was at deep level that the assay was run. Clones were sequenced by immunoSEQ multiplex PCR, and TCRdb holds only the in-frame ones, with some missing. Seen here are about 600,000 clones, about 97% observed once, and the top ten hold less than 0.065%. The sequenced material came from naive CD4+ T cells sorted from blood. The subset here: CD45RA+ positively selected. This clonotype originated in a woman in her twenties or thirties in good health. The rearrangement joins TRBV11-1 to TRBJ1-2; 8 bases are shared with TRBD1. The CDR3 DNA follows: TGTGCCAGCAGCCTCGGACAGGGTATCTATGGCTACACCTTC. It codes for CASSLGQGIYGYTF.